The 17 T cell receptor beta chains in this list originate from one sample, sequenced in a study of cytomegalovirus exposure and HLA in healthy donors. Assay: immunoSEQ multiplex PCR; the TCRdb copy retains only in-frame clones and omits some. The table has about 110,000 clones, almost 96% seen once. The sample was PBMCs. Every receptor here comes from a woman under 30 in good health and CMV-seronegative.

V and J are TRBV4-1 and TRBJ2-7; D is ambiguous. Germline CDR1 is MGHRA and CDR2 is YSYEKL. The CDR3 has 14 amino acids. Trimming stripped 0 bases from V and 2 bases from J, with 8 bases between. CDR3 bases: TGCGCCAGCAGCCAAGAAAGAGTGGCCTACGAGCAGTACTTC. Translating it yields CASSQERVAYEQYF.

This clone was seen just once. The V call is TRBV7-2, the J call TRBJ1-5; 8 nucleotides agree with TRBD1. The germline gives CDR1 SGHTA, CDR2 FQGNSA. Trimming removed 1 base from V and 2 bases from J; junction bases left unmatched: 7. This CDR3 spans 17 amino acids. The CDR3 region has the DNA TGTGCCAGCAGCTTAGGGCAGGGGGCCTATGGCAATCAGCCCCAGCATTTT. It specifies CASSLGQGAYGNQPQHF. Combining the CDR3 with reference TRBV7-2 and TRBJ1-5 gives the whole variable domain GAGVSQSPSNKVTEKGKDVELRCDPISGHTALYWYRQSLGQGLEFLIYFQGNSAPDKSGLPSDRFSAERTGGSVSTLTIQRTQQEDSAVYLCASSLGQGAYGNQPQHFGDGTRLSIL.

This clone was observed once. This sequence joins TRBV2 and TRBJ1-1, with TRBD1 matching over 9 bases. The CDR3 covers 15 residues. CDR1 and CDR2 (germline): SNHLY, FYNNEI. The ends lost 2 bases at V and 6 bases at J; junction bases unmatched: 7. In DNA, the CDR3 is TGTGCCAGCAGTGAAACGGGACAGGGCTTAGCTGAAGCTTTCTTT. Its protein product is CASSETGQGLAEAFF.

The gene calls are TRBV28 and TRBJ1-6; D remains ambiguous. This CDR3 is built from 12 residues. The V end lost 7 bases, the J end lost 10 bases, and 11 bases lay between the germline ends. Per the germline V gene, CDR1 is MDHEN and CDR2 is SYDVKM. The CDR3 sequence: CASTYERSPLHF. CDR3 DNA: TGTGCCAGCACTTACGAGCGGTCACCCCTCCACTTT.

The chain combines TRBV27 with TRBJ2-7, with D possibly matching TRBD1 (5 bases). CDR3 length: 12 residues. Germline V gives CDR1 MNHEY, CDR2 SMNVEV (reference sequence). V lost 2 bases and J lost 4, with 6 bases in between. CDR3 nucleotide sequence: TGTGCCAGCAGTTTAAAGGGGTACGAGCAGTACTTC. Its translation: CASSLKGYEQYF.

The chain joins TRBV4-3 to TRBJ2-3; 8 positions agree with TRBD2. V dropped 0 bases and J dropped 0; count of bases not matched to a gene: 2. Germline loops: CDR1 LGHNA, CDR2 YSLEER. The CDR3 is 16 residues long. DNA for the CDR3: TGCGCCAGCAGCCAAGATAGCGGGGACAGCACAGATACGCAGTATTTT. It specifies CASSQDSGDSTDTQYF.

The chain recombines TRBV7-8 with TRBJ2-7, with a possible D match to TRBD2 (6 bases). Germline loops: CDR1 SGHVS, CDR2 FQNEAQ. V was pared by 1 base and J by 2 bases, with 21 bases between. The CDR3 is 18 amino acids. As DNA, the CDR3 is TGTGCCAGCAGCTTAGGATTAGGAGGGTTCACTCCGACCTACGAGCAGTACTTC. The encoded protein is CASSLGLGGFTPTYEQYF.

The rearrangement links TRBV4-1 to TRBJ1-1; D is perhaps TRBD1 (6 bases). CDR1 and CDR2 from the germline V gene are MGHRA and YSYEKL. The CDR3 has 13 amino acids. V lost 4 bases to trimming and J lost 7 bases, with 13 bases between them. In nucleotides, the CDR3 is TGCGCCAGCAGCCGGGGCAGGGGAGTTGAAGCTTTCTTT. This encodes CASSRGRGVEAFF.

The chain combines TRBV7-8 with TRBJ2-7, with 10 nucleotides matching TRBD1. The CDR3 length is 17 residues. The junction had 10 bases not matched to a gene; V was cut back by 5 bases and J by 0 bases. The V gene's germline CDR1 is SGHVS and CDR2 FQNEAQ. The CDR3 loop is CASSARQGAINSYEQYF. CDR3 in DNA: TGTGCCAGCAGCGCAAGACAGGGGGCTATAAACTCCTACGAGCAGTACTTC.

This CDR3 is CASSLNTEAFF. CDR3 bases: TGTGCCAGCAGCCTAAACACTGAAGCTTTCTTT. This chain joins TRBV7-9 and TRBJ1-1; D not resolved. Per the germline V gene, CDR1 is SEHNR and CDR2 is FQNEAQ (reference sequence). V lost 5 bases, J lost 2 bases, and 3 bases lay in between. The CDR3 consists of 11 residues.

This chain links TRBV9 with TRBJ2-7; D gene uncertain. Germline CDR1 reads SGDLS; CDR2 reads YYNGEE. This CDR3 contains 15 residues. Trimming removed 3 bases at V and 0 bases at J, with 13 bases between. CDR3 in amino acids: CASSGGAKSSYEQYF. CDR3 DNA: TGTGCCAGCAGCGGTGGAGCTAAGAGCTCCTACGAGCAGTACTTC.

This chain uses TRBV2 with TRBJ2-1; TRBD2 matches 12 bases. V lost 5 bases, J lost 9 bases, and 11 bases stayed unmatched. The CDR3 has 16 residues. Germline CDR1 is SNHLY and CDR2 is FYNNEI. The CDR3, as DNA: TGTGCCAGCAGTCACCCTAGCGGGGGGGCTCTGGGTGAGCAGTTCTTC. Translation: CASSHPSGGALGEQFF.

The chain joins TRBV5-4 to TRBJ1-4; weak D call: TRBD1 (6 bases). CDR3 length: 15 residues. V lost 3 bases, J lost 8 bases, and 17 bases lay in between. Germline CDR1 SGHNT, CDR2 YYREEE (reference sequence). CDR3 sequence reads: CASSYQGPPTEKLFF. The CDR3 coding sequence is TGTGCCAGCAGCTACCAGGGGCCGCCTACGGAAAAACTGTTTTTT. Variable domain in full (rest from reference TRBV5-4 and TRBJ1-4): ETGVTQSPTHLIKTRGQQVTLRCSSQSGHNTVSWYQQALGQGPQFIFQYYREEENGRGNFPPRFSGLQFPNYSSELNVNALELDDSALYLCASSYQGPPTEKLFFGSGTQLSVL.

This chain joins TRBV4-2 and TRBJ2-1, with 9 bases that match TRBD2. Germline V gene data show CDR1 as LGHNA and CDR2 as YNFKEQ. Trimming took 1 base from V and 1 from J; bases not matched to a gene: 5. The CDR3 is made up of 17 amino acids. The CDR3 loop reads CASSQGLADISYNEQFF. In DNA, the CDR3 is TGTGCCAGCAGCCAAGGACTAGCGGATATATCCTACAATGAGCAGTTCTTC.

V is TRBV18 and J is TRBJ1-2; TRBD1 is a possible D gene (6 bases). CDR3 length equals 16 residues. The V and J ends lost 0 bases and 4 bases respectively, with 15 bases between them. The V gene's germline CDR1 is KGHSH and CDR2 LQKENI. CDR3 sequence reads: CASSPPMGAGSYGYTF. Written as DNA, the CDR3 is TGTGCCAGCTCACCACCGATGGGGGCGGGTTCCTATGGCTACACCTTC. Full variable domain (outside the CDR3, taken from reference TRBV18 and TRBJ1-2): NAGVMQNPRHLVRRRGQEARLRCSPMKGHSHVYWYRQLPEEGLKFMVYLQKENIIDESGMPKERFSAEFPKEGPSILRIQQVVRGDSAAYFCASSPPMGAGSYGYTFGSGTRLTVV.

The CDR3 loop reads CASSGVDRLDTEAFF. The CDR3 region has the DNA TGTGCCAGCAGTGGAGTAGACAGGCTTGACACTGAAGCTTTCTTT. The V call is TRBV25-1, the J call TRBJ1-1; D perhaps matches TRBD1 (6 bases). The V end was cut by 4 bases, the J end by 3 bases, with 15 bases between. This CDR3 contains 15 residues. Per the germline V gene, CDR1 is MGHDK and CDR2 is SYGVNS.

The V gene is TRBV5-1, the J gene TRBJ2-3; TRBD2 might be the D (6 bases). Germline lookup yields CDR1 SGHRS and CDR2 YFSETQ. The CDR3 has 15 residues. V lost 1 base and J 2 bases, leaving 11 bases between the germline ends. Written as DNA, the CDR3 is TGCGCCAGCAGCTTGTACGGGGGAGACACAGATACGCAGTATTTT. It encodes CASSLYGGDTDTQYF.